The T cell receptor beta chain described here comes from a study of blood T cell repertoires in COVID-19. About the research overall: There were acute and convalescent COVID-19 samples, and they came from the United States, Italy and Spain. From T cells, B-cell-depleted T cells, or PBMCs came the material, which was cDNA or gDNA.

The authors' processing: Amplifying reference gene primers gave estimates of nucleated cell counts. Libraries were prepared by immunoSEQ multiplex PCR; TCRdb keeps only in-frame clonotypes and omits some of them. Clonal size and the V and J genes are those of that table, whereas D and trimming came from the DNA. Of over 80,000 clones listed, around 74% are singletons. The CDR3 has 15 residues. The J segment lost 3 bases and the V segment lost 1 base, leaving 2 bases of the junction unmatched. Germline V gives CDR1 SGHTA, CDR2 FQGNSA. Sequences were obtained from peripheral blood. The TCR was taken from a woman over 75 with active or convalescent COVID-19. V gene TRBV7-2 combines with J gene TRBJ2-7; 11 bases align to TRBD1. The CDR3 loop is CASSLGGTGGYEQYF. As DNA, the CDR3 is TGTGCCAGCAGCTTAGGTGGGACAGGGGGCTACGAGCAGTACTTC. The full variable domain, with the rest looked up from reference TRBV7-2 and TRBJ2-7, is GAGVSQSPSNKVTEKGKDVELRCDPISGHTALYWYRQSLGQGLEFLIYFQGNSAPDKSGLPSDRFSAERTGGSVSTLTIQRTQQEDSAVYLCASSLGGTGGYEQYFGPGTRLTVT.